This entry features one T cell receptor beta chain sequence. The antigen is undetermined. The sample is drawn from a study of cytomegalovirus exposure and HLA in healthy donors. The wider study: A prior study identified 117 million unique TCR beta sequences from 180 million or so T cells. Broader study findings: In the analysis, some V segments, TRBV6-2 and TRBV6-3 included, were excluded as indistinguishable. The study had only CMV serostatus as immune exposure information.

Trimming took 2 bases from V and 2 from J, leaving 5 bases between them. The CDR3 has 12 residues. Germline assignment: CDR1 SGHDT and CDR2 YYEEEE. PCR used 60 Vbeta primers and 13 Jbeta primers. The assay was immunoSEQ multiplex PCR, and TCRdb's table has in-frame clones only and misses some. This table has 150,000 or so clones, around 70% appearing once. The receptor was isolated from a young man in good health and CMV-seronegative. The sequencing input was PBMCs. The chain combines TRBV5-6 with TRBJ2-7; the D is unclear. The CDR3 bases are TGTGCCAGCAGCTTTGGCACCTACGAGCAGTACTTC. This sequence encodes CASSFGTYEQYF.